Reported below is one TCR beta chain. The protocol was immunoSEQ multiplex PCR, while the TCRdb copy is restricted to in-frame clones and leaves out a portion. Of tens of thousands of clones in the sample, 81% were seen once. This specimen belongs to a study of blood T cell repertoires in COVID-19. Overall study context: Acute and convalescent COVID-19 samples came from the United States, Italy and Spain. T cells, B-cell-depleted T cells, or PBMCs provided the cDNA or gDNA that served as material.

This sequence originates from a man older than 75 with acute or convalescent COVID-19. The source material was peripheral blood.

CDR3 nucleotides: TGTGCCAGCAGCGTAAGTCGACATGCCGGGGAGCTGTTTTTT. It specifies CASSVSRHAGELFF. The chain links TRBV9 to TRBJ2-2; no firm D call. Germline V gives CDR1 SGDLS, CDR2 YYNGEE. V lost 1 base and J lost 6, with 10 bases in between. The CDR3 loop spans 14 amino acids.